The clone carrying this T cell receptor (beta chain) was detected ten times or more. The antigen is not known. Template switching supplied a universal primer site; unique molecular identifiers were carried on the cDNA. MiXCR was run by TCRdb on the 5' RACE reads, yielding one entry per CDR3 protein. The repertoire holds approximately 670,000 distinct CDR3 sequences, with 6% to 6.5% as singletons. The data are from a study of identical twins. Study findings and constraints: Memory repertoires lacked the insertion deficit that abundant cord blood beta clonotypes showed.

The sample consisted of naive T cells sorted from blood. This receptor was identified in a young man in good health.

The CDR3: CATRGLEYNEQFF. The CDR3 DNA sequence: TGTGCCACCAGGGGACTAGAGTACAATGAGCAGTTCTTC. The chain combines TRBV24-1 with TRBJ2-1, with 8 bases matching TRBD2. With 7 bases clipped from V and 4 bases from J, the junction kept 2 bases outside the gene matches. Germline V CDR1 and CDR2: KGHDR, SFDVKD. The CDR3 runs to 13 residues.